This entry is about one T cell receptor beta chain. Its antigen remains unknown. The data derive from a study of cytomegalovirus exposure and HLA in healthy donors. Study summary: Some 85 million unique TCRs, all from HLA-typed donors, were included in an early release of the data.

Primers for the PCR totalled 60 Vbeta and 13 Jbeta. Under the authors' procedure: Counted up in a later analysis, unique TCR beta chains came to some 80 million, with around 11 million shared. Sequencing used immunoSEQ multiplex PCR; TCRdb keeps in-frame clones, though not all of them. That table supplies the V and J calls and clone size; D and trimming were determined from the DNA. The table records fewer than 45,000 clones, less than 85% of them present only once. Broader study findings: According to a later analysis, donors in an Asian-associated ancestry cluster reportedly had fewer N-insertions than the approximately 720-donor mean. The study flagged approximately 180 TCR beta chains as cytomegalovirus-associated.

Sequencing was performed on PBMCs. This clonotype originated in a male donor in good health and CMV-seronegative.

CDR3 protein: CASSVLGEGEQFF. Written as DNA, the CDR3 is TGTGCCAGCAGTGTGTTGGGGGAGGGTGAGCAGTTCTTC. V usage is TRBV6-1 and J usage is TRBJ2-1; 7 nucleotides line up with TRBD2. Trimming took 4 bases from V and 9 from J; bases not matched to a gene: 6. Germline assignment: CDR1 MNHNS and CDR2 SASEGT. This CDR3 is built from 13 residues.